The clone carrying this T cell receptor (beta chain) came up many times. Its antigen is unknown. The record originates from a study of blood T cells in healthy people across ages. Whole-study findings and limits: Donors of long life had a larger count of naive CD4+ cells and greater diversity than aged donors.

Primers used in a second PCR of roughly 6 to 12 cycles were a sample-barcoded 5' primer and a J-beta primer mix. TCRdb re-called the 5' RACE reads with MiXCR, one entry per CDR3 protein. This table has about 1.4 million distinct CDR3 sequences, around 55% appearing once. The germline CDR1 and CDR2 sequences are LGHDT and YNNKEL (reference sequence). The CDR3 runs 13 residues. With V trimmed by 4 bases and J by 4 bases, 3 bases remained unmatched. V is TRBV3-1 and J is TRBJ1-2; TRBD1 matches at 7 bases. The TCR sequence derives from a man aged 18-30 years in good health. Sequencing was performed on blood. DNA for the CDR3: TGTGCCAGCAGCCCTGGGACAGCCTATGGCTACACCTTC. Its protein product is CASSPGTAYGYTF.